These T cell receptor beta chains were read from a single sample in a study of T cells after posttransplantation cyclophosphamide. Generated by immunoSEQ multiplex PCR, the TCRdb table keeps only in-frame clones and is missing some. In the table there are 12,000 or so clones, just over 90% of which are singletons. The source material was PBMCs, sampled after allogeneic stem cell transplant with posttransplant cyclophosphamide. The receptors shown here come from a female patient aged 25-39 years who received an allogeneic stem cell transplant from an unrelated donor, was CMV-positive, and had no GVHD. Part of the T cells may come from the graft donor. Both conserved end residues are part of each CDR3. A D gene is named only where the DNA matches it firmly. A clone size is listed for some rows: how often the clone was seen (once, few, many), or a class if it is expanded.

once	TRBD1	TRBJ1-2	TRBV4-1	TGCGCCAGCAGCGAGAAGGGGGCCTATGGCTACACCTTC	CASSEKGAYGYTF
NA	TRBD2	TRBJ2-7	TRBV5-5	TGTGCCAGCAGCTTTAATACCCCTCGACTAGCGGGAGGCTACGAGCAGTACTTC	CASSFNTPRLAGGYEQYF
NA	NA	TRBJ2-1	TRBV9	TGTGCCAGCAGCTATCCTCAGGGGGACTCTGAGCAGTTCTTC	CASSYPQGDSEQFF
NA	NA	TRBJ2-2	TRBV7-3	TGTGCCAGCAGCTCTCGGGTCACCGGGGAGCTGTTTTTT	CASSSRVTGELFF
NA	TRBD2	TRBJ2-2	TRBV2	TGTGCCAGCAGCAAGGGACTAGCGGGCACCGGGGAGCTGTTTTTT	CASSKGLAGTGELFF
NA	NA	TRBJ1-3	TRBV27	TGTGCCAGCAGTCGTAACAGCCTCTCTGGAAACACCATATATTTT	CASSRNSLSGNTIYF
NA	NA	TRBJ2-6	TRBV5-1	TGCGCCAGCAGCTTGGATCCGGGGTCTGGGGCCAACGTCCTGACTTTC	CASSLDPGSGANVLTF
NA	TRBD2	TRBJ2-5	TRBV15	TGTGCCACCAGCAGCCACCCCAAGCGGGAGGTACTACTCCAAGAGACCCAGTACTTC	CATSSHPKREVLLQETQYF
NA	NA	TRBJ2-4	TRBV6-1	TGTGCCAGCAGTGAACAAGGACTACTCATGTACTTC	CASSEQGLLMYF
NA	NA	TRBJ2-7	TRBV5-4	TGTGCCAGCAGCTTGGAAGGCAGGGCAGACTACGAGCAGTACTTC	CASSLEGRADYEQYF
NA	NA	TRBJ2-7	TRBV11-2	TGTGCCAGCAGCTTAGGCACAGGCACGCTCATCGAGCAGTACTTC	CASSLGTGTLIEQYF
NA	TRBD2	TRBJ2-1	TRBV7-2	TGTGCCAGCAGCTTAACGGGACTAGCGGGAGCATATGAGCAGTTCTTC	CASSLTGLAGAYEQFF
NA	NA	TRBJ2-7	TRBV6-1	TGTGCCAGCAGGGGTACCTTGGGGAGCGAGCAGTACTTC	CASRGTLGSEQYF
NA	TRBD2	TRBJ2-7	TRBV9	TGTGCCAGCAGCGGCGGCGAGCGGGGGGGGACCTACGAGCAGTACTTC	CASSGGERGGTYEQYF